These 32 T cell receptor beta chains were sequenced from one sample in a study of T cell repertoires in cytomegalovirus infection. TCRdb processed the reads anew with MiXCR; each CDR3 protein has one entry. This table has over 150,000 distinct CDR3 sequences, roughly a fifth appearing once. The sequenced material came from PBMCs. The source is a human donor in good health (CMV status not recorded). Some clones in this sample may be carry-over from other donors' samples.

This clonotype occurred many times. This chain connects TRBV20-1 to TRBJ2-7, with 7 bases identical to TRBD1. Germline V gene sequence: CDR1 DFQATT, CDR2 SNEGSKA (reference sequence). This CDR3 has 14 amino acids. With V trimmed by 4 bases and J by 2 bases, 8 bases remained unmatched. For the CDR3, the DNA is TGCAGTGCTACCCGGGACAGTCGTCCCTACGAGCAGTACTTC. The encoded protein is CSATRDSRPYEQYF.

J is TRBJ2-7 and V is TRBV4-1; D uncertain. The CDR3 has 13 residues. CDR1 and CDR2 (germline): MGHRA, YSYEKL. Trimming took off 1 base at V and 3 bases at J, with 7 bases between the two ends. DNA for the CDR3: TGCGCCAGCAGCCAAGCGGCTATCTACGAGCAGTACTTC. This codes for CASSQAAIYEQYF.

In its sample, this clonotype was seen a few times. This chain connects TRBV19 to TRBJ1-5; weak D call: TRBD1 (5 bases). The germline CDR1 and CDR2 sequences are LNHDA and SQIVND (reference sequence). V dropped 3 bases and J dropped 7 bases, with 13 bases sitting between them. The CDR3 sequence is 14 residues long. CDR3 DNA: TGTGCCAGTAGTATGTTCGGGGGAGGACAGCCCCAGCATTTT. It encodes CASSMFGGGQPQHF.

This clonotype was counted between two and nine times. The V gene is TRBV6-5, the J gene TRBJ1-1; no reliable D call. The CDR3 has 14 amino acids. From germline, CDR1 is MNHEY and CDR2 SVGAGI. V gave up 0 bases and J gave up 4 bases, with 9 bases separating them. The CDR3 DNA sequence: TGTGCCAGCAGTTACTCTCCGGTTCCCACTGAAGCTTTCTTT. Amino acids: CASSYSPVPTEAFF.

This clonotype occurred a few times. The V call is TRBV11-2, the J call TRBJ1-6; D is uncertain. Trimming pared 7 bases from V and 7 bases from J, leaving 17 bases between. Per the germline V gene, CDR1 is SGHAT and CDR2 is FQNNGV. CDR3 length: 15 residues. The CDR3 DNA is TGTGCCAGCACCACTCGTCCGAGGATGAATTCACCCCTCCACTTT. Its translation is CASTTRPRMNSPLHF.

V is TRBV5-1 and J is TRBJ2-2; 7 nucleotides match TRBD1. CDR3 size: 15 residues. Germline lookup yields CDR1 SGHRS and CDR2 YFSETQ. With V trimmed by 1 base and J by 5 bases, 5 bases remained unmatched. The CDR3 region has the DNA TGCGCCAGCAGCTTGAGGACAGGTCGGACCGGGGAGCTGTTTTTT. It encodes CASSLRTGRTGELFF.

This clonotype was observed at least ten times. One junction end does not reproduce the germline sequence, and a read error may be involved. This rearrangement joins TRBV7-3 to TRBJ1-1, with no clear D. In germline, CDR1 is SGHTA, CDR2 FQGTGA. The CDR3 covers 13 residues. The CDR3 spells CASRLNRNTEAFF. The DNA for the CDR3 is TGTGCCAGCAGATTAAACAGAAACACTGAAGCTTTCTTT.

CDR3 DNA: TGCAGTGCTAGAGCCGGCGGGGGGAGGGCCAACCCAGATACGCAGTATTTT. It yields the protein CSARAGGGRANPDTQYF. J is TRBJ2-3 and V is TRBV20-1; 8 bases line up with TRBD2. Per the germline V gene, CDR1 is DFQATT and CDR2 is SNEGSKA (reference sequence). The V gene end was trimmed by 1 base and the J gene end by 4 bases; junction bases not matched to a gene: 13. This CDR3 is 17 amino acids long.

The CDR3 DNA is TGTGCCAGCAGCTTAGCTTTCGGTAGACACAAAAGCGACGAGCAGTACTTC. It is translated as CASSLAFGRHKSDEQYF. The gene calls are TRBV7-4 and TRBJ2-7; D ambiguous. V dropped 0 bases and J dropped 5 bases, with 20 bases sitting between them. The CDR3 has 17 amino acids. CDR1 SGHVT and CDR2 SQSDAQ come from the germline V gene. The full variable domain, with the rest looked up from reference TRBV7-4 and TRBJ2-7, is GAGVSQSPRYKVAKRGRDVALRCDSISGHVTLYWYRQTLGQGSEVLTYSQSDAQRDKSGRPSGRFSAERPERSVSTLKIQRTEQGDSAVYLCASSLAFGRHKSDEQYFGPGTRLTVT.

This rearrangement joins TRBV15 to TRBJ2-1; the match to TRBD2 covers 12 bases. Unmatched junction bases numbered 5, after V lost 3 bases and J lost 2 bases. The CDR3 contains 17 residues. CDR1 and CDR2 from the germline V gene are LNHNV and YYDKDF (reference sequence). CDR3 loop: CATSSVLAGGPYNEQFF. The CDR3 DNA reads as TGTGCCACCAGCAGTGTCCTAGCGGGGGGGCCCTACAATGAGCAGTTCTTC.

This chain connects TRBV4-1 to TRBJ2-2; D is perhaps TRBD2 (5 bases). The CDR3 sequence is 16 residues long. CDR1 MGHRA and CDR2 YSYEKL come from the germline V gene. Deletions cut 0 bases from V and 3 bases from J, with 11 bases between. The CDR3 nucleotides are TGCGCCAGCAGCCAAGAAAAAGGAGCGGACACCGGGGAGCTGTTTTTT. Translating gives CASSQEKGADTGELFF.

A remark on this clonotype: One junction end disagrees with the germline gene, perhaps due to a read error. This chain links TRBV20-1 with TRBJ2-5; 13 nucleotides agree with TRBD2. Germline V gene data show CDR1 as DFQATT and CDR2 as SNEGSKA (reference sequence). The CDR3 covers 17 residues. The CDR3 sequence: CSARYTSGRVPEETQHF. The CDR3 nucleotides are TGCAGTGCTAGATATACTAGCGGGAGGGTTCCGGAAGAGACCCAGCACTTC.

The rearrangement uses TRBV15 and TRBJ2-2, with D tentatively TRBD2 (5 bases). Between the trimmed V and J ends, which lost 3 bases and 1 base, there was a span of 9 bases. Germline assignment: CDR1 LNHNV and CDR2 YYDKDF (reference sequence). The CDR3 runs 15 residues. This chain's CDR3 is CATSRNRENTGELFF. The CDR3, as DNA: TGTGCCACCAGCAGGAACCGGGAGAACACCGGGGAGCTGTTTTTT. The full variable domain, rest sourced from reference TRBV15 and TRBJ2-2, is DAMVIQNPRYQVTQFGKPVTLSCSQTLNHNVMYWYQQKSSQAPKLLFHYYDKDFNNEADTPDNFQSRRPNTSFCFLDIRSPGLGDTAMYLCATSRNRENTGELFFGEGSRLTVL.

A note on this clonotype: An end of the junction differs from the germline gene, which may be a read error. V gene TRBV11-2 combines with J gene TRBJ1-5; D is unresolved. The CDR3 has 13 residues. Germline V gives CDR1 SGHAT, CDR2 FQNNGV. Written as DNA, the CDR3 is TGTGCCAGCAGCATAGACACGGTCGGGGCCCAGCATTTT. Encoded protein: CASSIDTVGAQHF. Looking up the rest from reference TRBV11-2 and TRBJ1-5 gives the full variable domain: EAGVAQSPRYKIIEKRQSVAFWCNPISGHATLYWYQQILGQGPKLLIQFQNNGVVDDSQLPKDRFSAERLKGVDSTLKIQPAKLEDSAVYLCASSIDTVGAQHFGDGTRLSIL.

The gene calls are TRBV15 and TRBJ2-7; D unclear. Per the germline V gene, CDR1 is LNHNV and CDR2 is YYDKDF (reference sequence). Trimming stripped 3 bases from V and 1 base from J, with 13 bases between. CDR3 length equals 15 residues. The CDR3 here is CATSRGKEPSYEQYF. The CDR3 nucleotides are TGTGCCACCAGCAGGGGGAAGGAACCATCCTACGAGCAGTACTTC.

In nucleotides, the CDR3 is TGTGCCAGCAGTTACCTCGGGGGGAGCAATCAGCCCCAGCATTTT. Protein product: CASSYLGGSNQPQHF. The chain is built from TRBV6-6 and TRBJ1-5, with a possible D match to TRBD1 (5 bases). Germline loops: CDR1 MNHNY, CDR2 SVGAGI (reference sequence). Trimming cost V 2 bases and J 1 base, with 9 bases left between them. The CDR3 covers 15 residues.

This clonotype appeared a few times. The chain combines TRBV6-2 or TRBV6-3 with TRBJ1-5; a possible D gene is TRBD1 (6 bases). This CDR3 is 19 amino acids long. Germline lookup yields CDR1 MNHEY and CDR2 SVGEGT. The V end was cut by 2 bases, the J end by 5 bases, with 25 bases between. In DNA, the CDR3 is TGTGCCAGCAGTTACGACGTCCCGGGACACCTAGCAGGGGATCAGCCCCAGCATTTT. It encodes CASSYDVPGHLAGDQPQHF.

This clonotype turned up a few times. Written as DNA, the CDR3 is TGTGCCAGTAGGGGCGGAACTTCCTACGAGCAGTACTTC. Translated: CASRGGTSYEQYF. The gene calls are TRBV19 and TRBJ2-7, with no clear D. Germline lookup yields CDR1 LNHDA and CDR2 SQIVND (reference sequence). There are 13 residues in the CDR3. Trimming shortened V by 6 bases and J by 1 base, and 10 bases separated the two germline ends.

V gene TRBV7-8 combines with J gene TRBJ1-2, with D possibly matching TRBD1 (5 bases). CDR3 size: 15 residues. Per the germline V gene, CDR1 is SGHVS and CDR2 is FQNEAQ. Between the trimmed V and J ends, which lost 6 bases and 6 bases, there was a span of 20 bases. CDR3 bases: TGTGCCAGCAGTTCCGACAGTCGCTTGCTTAATGGCTACACCTTC. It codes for CASSSDSRLLNGYTF.

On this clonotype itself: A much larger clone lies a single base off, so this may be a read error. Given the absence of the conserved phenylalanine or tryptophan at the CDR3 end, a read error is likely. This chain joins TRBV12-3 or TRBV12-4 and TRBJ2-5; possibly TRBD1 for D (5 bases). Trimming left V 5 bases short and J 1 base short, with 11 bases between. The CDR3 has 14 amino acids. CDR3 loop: CASSQDTLQETQYS. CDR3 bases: TGTGCCAGCAGTCAGGACACGCTCCAAGAGACCCAGTACTCC.

This CDR3 is CASSYTDRGPNSPLHF. CDR3 DNA: TGTGCCAGCAGTTACACGGACAGGGGGCCGAATTCACCCCTCCACTTT. The chain is built from TRBV6-6 and TRBJ1-6; 11 bases are a match to TRBD1. V gave up 2 bases and J gave up 7 bases; unmatched junction bases: 4. This CDR3 is 16 amino acids long. Germline CDR1 is MNHNY and CDR2 is SVGAGI (reference sequence).

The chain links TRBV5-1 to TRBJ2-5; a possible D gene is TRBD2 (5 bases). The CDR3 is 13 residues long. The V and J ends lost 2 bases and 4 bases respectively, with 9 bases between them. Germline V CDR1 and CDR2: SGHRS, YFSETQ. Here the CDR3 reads CASSFGVRETQYF. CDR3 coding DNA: TGCGCCAGCAGCTTCGGGGTACGAGAGACCCAGTACTTC.

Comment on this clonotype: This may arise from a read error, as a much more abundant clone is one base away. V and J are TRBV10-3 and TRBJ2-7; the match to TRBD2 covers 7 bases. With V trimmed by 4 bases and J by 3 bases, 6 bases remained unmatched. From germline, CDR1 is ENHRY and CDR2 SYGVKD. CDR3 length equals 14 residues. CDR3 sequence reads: CAISVRGDCYEQYF. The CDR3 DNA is TGTGCCATCAGTGTCCGGGGGGACTGCTACGAGCAGTACTTC.

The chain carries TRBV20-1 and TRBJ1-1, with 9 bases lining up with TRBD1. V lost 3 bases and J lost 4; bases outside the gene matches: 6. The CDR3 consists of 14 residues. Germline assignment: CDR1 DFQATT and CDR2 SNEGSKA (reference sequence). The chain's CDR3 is CSASRQGVSTEAFF. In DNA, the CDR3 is TGCAGTGCTAGCCGACAGGGGGTGAGCACTGAAGCTTTCTTT.

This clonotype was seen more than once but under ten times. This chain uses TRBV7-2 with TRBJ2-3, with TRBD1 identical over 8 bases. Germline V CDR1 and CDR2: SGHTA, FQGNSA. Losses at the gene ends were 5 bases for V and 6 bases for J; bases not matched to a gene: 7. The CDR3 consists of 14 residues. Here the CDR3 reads CASSPDRVRDTQYF. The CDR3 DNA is TGTGCCAGCAGCCCGGACAGGGTCAGGGATACGCAGTATTTT.

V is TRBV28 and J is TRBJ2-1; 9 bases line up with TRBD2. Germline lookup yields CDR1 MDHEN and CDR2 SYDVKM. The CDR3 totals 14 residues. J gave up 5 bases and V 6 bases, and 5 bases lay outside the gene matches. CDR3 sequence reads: CASRSSGRDNEQFF. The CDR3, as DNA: TGTGCCAGCAGAAGTAGCGGGAGAGACAATGAGCAGTTCTTC.

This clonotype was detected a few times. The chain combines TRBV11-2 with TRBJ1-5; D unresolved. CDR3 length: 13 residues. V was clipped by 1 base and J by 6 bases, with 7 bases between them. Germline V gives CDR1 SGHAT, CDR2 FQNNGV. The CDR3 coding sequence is TGTGCCAGCAGCTTAGCTGGGAGTCAGCCCCAGCATTTT. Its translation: CASSLAGSQPQHF.

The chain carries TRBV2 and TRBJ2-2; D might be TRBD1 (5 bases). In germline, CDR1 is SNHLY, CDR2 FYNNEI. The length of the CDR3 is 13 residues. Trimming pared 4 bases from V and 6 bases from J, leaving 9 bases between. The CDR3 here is CASSAGLAGELFF. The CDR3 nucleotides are TGTGCCAGCAGTGCAGGGTTGGCCGGGGAGCTGTTTTTT.

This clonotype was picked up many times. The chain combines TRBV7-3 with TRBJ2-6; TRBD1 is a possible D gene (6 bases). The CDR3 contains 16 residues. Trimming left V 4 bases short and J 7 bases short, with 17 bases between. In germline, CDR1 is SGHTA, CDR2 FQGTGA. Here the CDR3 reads CASSSGHLLGANVLTF. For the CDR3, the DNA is TGTGCCAGCAGCTCGGGACACTTGTTAGGTGCCAACGTCCTGACTTTC.

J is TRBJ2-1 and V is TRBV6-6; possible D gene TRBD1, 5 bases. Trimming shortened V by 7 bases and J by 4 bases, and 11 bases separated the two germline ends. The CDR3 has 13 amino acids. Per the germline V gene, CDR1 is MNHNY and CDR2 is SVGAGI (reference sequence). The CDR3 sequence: CASIMTVYNEQFF. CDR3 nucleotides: TGTGCCAGCATCATGACAGTTTACAATGAGCAGTTCTTC.

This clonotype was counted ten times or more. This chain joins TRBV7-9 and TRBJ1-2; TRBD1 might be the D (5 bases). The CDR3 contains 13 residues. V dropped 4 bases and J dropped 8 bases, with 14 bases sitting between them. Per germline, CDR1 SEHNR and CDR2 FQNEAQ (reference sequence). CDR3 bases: TGTGCCAGCAGCTCGGGGCGGCTGGGCGGCTACACCTTC. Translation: CASSSGRLGGYTF.

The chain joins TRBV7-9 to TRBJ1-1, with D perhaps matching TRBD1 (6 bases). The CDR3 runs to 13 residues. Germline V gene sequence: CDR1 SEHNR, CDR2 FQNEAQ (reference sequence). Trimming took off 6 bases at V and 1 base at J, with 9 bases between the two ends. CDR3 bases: TGTGCCAGCAGGGGGACACCGAACACTGAAGCTTTCTTT. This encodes CASRGTPNTEAFF.